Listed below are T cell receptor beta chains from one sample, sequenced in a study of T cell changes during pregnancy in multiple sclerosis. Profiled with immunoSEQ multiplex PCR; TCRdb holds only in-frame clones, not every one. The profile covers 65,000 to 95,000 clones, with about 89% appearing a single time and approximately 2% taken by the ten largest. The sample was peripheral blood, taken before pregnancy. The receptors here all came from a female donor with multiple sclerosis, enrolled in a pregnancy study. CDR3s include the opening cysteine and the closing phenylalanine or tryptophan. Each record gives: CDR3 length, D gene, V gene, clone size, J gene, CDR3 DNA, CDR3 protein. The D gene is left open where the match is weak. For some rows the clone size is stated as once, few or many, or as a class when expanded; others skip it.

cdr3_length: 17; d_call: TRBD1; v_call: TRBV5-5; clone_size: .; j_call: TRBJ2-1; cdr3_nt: TGTGCCAGCAGCTTGGACAGGGGGCTCAAAACCCACAATGAGCAGTTCTTC; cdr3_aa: CASSLDRGLKTHNEQFF
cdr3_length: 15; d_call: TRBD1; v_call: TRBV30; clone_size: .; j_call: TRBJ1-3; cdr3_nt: TGTGCCTGGAGTCGGACAGGGGTCTCTGGAAACACCATATATTTT; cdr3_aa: CAWSRTGVSGNTIYF
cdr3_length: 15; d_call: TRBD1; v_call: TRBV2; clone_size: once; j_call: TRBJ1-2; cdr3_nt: TGTGCCAGCAGTGAATTCCCGGACAGGGGGCATGGCTACACCTTC; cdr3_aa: CASSEFPDRGHGYTF
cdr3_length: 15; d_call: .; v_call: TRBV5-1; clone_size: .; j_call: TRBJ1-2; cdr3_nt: TGCGCCAGCAGCGGCACCTTGTCAGGGTACTATGGCTACACCTTC; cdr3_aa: CASSGTLSGYYGYTF
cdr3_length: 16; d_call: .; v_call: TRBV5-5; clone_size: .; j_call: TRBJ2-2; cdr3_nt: TGTGCCAGCAGCTTGAGTGTGCGGGCCAACACCGGGGAGCTGTTTTTT; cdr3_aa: CASSLSVRANTGELFF
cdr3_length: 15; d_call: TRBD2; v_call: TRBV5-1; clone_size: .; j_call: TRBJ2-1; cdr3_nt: TGCGCCAGCAGCGCACTAGCGGGGGCCCTGAATGAGCAGTTCTTC; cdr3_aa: CASSALAGALNEQFF
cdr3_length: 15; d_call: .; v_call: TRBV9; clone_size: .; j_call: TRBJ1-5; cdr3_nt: TGTGCCAGCAGCGTAGGGCAGGGGCTGAATCAGCCCCAGCATTTT; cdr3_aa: CASSVGQGLNQPQHF
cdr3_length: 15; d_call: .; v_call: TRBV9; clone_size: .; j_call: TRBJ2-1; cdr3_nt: TGTGCCAGCAGCGTAGCTCCCGCGCCCTACAATGAGCAGTTCTTC; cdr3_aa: CASSVAPAPYNEQFF
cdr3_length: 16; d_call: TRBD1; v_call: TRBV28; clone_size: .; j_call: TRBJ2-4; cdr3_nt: TGTGCCAGCAGTTCACTCGGACAGGCCCACAAAAACATTCAGTACTTC; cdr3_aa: CASSSLGQAHKNIQYF
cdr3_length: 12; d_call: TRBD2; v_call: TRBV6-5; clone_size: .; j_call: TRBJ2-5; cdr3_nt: TGTGCCAGCGGCGGGGGTCTAGAGACCCAGTACTTC; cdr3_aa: CASGGGLETQYF
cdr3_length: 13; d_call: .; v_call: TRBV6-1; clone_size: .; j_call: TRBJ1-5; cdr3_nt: TGTGCCAGCAGTGGAGGGTTCAATCAGCCCCAGCATTTT; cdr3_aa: CASSGGFNQPQHF
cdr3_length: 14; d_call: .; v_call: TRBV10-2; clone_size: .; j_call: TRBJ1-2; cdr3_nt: TGCGCCAGCAGTTCGGGTTGGGTTGGATATGGCTACACCTTC; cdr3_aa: CASSSGWVGYGYTF
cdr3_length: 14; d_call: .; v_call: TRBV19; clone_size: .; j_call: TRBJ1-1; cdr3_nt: TGTGCCAGCAATTCTATAGGACAGAACACTGAAGCTTTCTTT; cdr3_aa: CASNSIGQNTEAFF
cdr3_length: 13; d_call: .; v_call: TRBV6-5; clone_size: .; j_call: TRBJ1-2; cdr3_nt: TGTGCCAGCAGTCCACAGGCCCCCTATGGCTACACCTTC; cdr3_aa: CASSPQAPYGYTF
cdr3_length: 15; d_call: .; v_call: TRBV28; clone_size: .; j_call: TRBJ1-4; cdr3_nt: TGTGCCAGCAGTCCGTCAGGGTCAACTAATGAAAAACTGTTTTTT; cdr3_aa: CASSPSGSTNEKLFF
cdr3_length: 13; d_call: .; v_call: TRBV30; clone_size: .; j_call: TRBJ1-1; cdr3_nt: TGTGCCTGGAACGGTCTCTTAAGGGGTGAAGCTTTCTTT; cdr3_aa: CAWNGLLRGEAFF
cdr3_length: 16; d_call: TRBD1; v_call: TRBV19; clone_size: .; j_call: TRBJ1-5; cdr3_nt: TGTGCCAGTAGTATCGGGCAGGGGGCGGGCAATCAGCCCCAGCATTTT; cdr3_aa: CASSIGQGAGNQPQHF
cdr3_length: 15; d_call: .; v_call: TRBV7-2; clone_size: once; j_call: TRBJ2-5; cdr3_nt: TGTGCCAGCAGCTTATTGGGGGCGCAGGGGGAGACCCAGTACTTC; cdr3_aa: CASSLLGAQGETQYF
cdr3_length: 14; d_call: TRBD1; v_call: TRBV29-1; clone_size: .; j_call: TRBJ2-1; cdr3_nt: TGCAGCGTTGAGAGGGACAGGGGTTATAATGAGCAGTTCTTC; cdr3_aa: CSVERDRGYNEQFF
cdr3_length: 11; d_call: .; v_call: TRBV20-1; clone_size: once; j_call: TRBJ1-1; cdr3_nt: TGCAGTCCCCCGGGGAATACTGAAGCTTTCTTT; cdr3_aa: CSPPGNTEAFF
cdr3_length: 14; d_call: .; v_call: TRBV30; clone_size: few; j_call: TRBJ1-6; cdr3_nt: TGTGCCTGGAGCACCGGGACAAGTGATTCACCCCTCCACTTT; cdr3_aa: CAWSTGTSDSPLHF
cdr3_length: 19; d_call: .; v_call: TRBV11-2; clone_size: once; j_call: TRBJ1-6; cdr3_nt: TGTGCCAGCAGCTCCCTAAAGTGGAGCCCCAGCTCCTATAATTCACCCCTCCACTTT; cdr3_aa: CASSSLKWSPSSYNSPLHF
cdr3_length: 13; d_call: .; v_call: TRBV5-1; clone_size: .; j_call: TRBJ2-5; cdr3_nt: TGCGCCAGCAGCTCCGGGAACCCAGAGACCCAGTACTTC; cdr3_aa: CASSSGNPETQYF
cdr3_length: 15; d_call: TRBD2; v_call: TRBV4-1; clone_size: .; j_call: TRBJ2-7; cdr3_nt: TGCGCCAGCAGCCCTGAGGGACTAGCGGCCTACGAGCAGTACTTC; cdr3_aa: CASSPEGLAAYEQYF
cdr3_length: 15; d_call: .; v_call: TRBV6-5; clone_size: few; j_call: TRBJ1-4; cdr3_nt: TGTGCCAGCAGTTACAGAGGGCCCCCTAATGAAAAACTGTTTTTT; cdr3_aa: CASSYRGPPNEKLFF
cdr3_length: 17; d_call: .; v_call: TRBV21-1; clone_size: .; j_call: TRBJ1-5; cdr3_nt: TGTGCCAGCAGCAAGTTAGGACAGCCGTATAGCAATCAGCCCCAGCATTTT; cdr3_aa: CASSKLGQPYSNQPQHF
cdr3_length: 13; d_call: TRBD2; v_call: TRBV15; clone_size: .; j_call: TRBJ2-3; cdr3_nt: TGTGCCACCAGCTTCAGCGGGGCAGATACGCAGTATTTT; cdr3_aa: CATSFSGADTQYF
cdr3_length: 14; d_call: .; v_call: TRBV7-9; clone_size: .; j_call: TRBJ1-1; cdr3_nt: TGTGCCAGCAGCTTAGGGTGGGGCGAGAGTGAAGCTTTCTTT; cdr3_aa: CASSLGWGESEAFF
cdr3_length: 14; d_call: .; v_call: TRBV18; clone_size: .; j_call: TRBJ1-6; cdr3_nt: TGTGCCAGCTCCGGGGTGAGCGGCCATTCACCCCTCCACTTT; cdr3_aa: CASSGVSGHSPLHF
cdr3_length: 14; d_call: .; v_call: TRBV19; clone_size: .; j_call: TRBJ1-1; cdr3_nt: TGTGCCAGTAGTACCGGAGGGACGGTCGCTGAAGCTTTCTTT; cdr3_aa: CASSTGGTVAEAFF
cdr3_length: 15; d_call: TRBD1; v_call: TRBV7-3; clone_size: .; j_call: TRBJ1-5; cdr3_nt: TGTGCCAGCAGTCGAGGACAGGGTAGAAATCAGCCCCAGCATTTT; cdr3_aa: CASSRGQGRNQPQHF
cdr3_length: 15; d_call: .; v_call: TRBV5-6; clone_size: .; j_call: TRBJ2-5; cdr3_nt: TGTGCCAGCAGCGCCTATGACAGGCGGGAAGAGACCCAGTACTTC; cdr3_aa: CASSAYDRREETQYF
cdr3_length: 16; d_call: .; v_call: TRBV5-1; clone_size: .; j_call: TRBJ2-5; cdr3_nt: TGCGCCAGCAGCGGGGGGCGAGGGGGCAGGGAAGAGACCCAGTACTTC; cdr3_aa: CASSGGRGGREETQYF
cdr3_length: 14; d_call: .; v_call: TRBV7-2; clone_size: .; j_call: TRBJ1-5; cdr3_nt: TGTGCCAGCAGCTTAGTCAGGGTTGATCAGCCCCAGCATTTT; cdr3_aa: CASSLVRVDQPQHF
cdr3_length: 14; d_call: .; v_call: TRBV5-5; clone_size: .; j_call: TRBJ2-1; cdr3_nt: TGTGCCAGCAGCTTTGGCGGGGGCAGCAATGAGCAGTTCTTC; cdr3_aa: CASSFGGGSNEQFF
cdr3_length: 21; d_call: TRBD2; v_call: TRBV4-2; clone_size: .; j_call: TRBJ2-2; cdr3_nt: TGTGCCAGCAGCCTCCCAAGTTCATCTGGCGGGGGGTCTACGAACACCGGGGAGCTGTTTTTT; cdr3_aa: CASSLPSSSGGGSTNTGELFF
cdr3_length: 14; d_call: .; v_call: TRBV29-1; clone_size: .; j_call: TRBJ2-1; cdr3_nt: TGCAGCGTTGAAGGCGGCAACCTATTGAATGAGCAGTTCTTC; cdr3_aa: CSVEGGNLLNEQFF
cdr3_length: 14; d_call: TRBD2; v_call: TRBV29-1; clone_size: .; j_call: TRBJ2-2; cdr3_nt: TGCAGCCCTGCCCGGGGCGGGGGGGGTGGGGAGCTGTTTTTT; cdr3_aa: CSPARGGGGGELFF
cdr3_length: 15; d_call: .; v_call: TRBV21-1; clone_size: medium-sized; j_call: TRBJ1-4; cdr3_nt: TGTGCCAGCAGCAAGCGGGGGAGGGCTAATGAAAAACTGTTTTTT; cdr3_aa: CASSKRGRANEKLFF
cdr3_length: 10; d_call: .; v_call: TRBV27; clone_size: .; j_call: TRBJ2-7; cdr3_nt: TGTGCCTCCGGGGCCTACGAGCAGTACTTC; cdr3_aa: CASGAYEQYF
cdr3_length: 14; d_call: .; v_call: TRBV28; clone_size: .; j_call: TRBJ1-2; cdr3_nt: TGTGCCAGCAGTTACTATGGGGGGGGTTATGGCTACACCTTC; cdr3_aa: CASSYYGGGYGYTF
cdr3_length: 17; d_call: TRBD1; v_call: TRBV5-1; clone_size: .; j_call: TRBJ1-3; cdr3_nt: TGCGCCAGCAGCCCCCTAGGGGACAGGCGTACTGGAAACACCATATATTTT; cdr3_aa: CASSPLGDRRTGNTIYF
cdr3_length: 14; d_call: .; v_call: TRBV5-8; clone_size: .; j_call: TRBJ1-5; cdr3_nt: TGTGCCAGCAGCTTGTACAGGGTGGATCAGCCCCAGCATTTT; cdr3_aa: CASSLYRVDQPQHF
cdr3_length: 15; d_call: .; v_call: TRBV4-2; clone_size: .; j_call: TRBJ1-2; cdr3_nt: TGTGCCAGCAGCCAGGGGGGACCTAAGGTCGCGGGCTACACCTTC; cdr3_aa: CASSQGGPKVAGYTF
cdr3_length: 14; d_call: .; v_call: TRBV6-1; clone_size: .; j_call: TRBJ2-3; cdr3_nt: TGTGCCATTCCGACTGCAGCTAGCACAGATACGCAGTATTTT; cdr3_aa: CAIPTAASTDTQYF
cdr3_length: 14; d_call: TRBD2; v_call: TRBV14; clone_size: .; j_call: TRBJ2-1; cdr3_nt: TGTGCCAGCAGCCACTTACTAGCGGGGGATCAGCAGTTCTTC; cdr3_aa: CASSHLLAGDQQFF
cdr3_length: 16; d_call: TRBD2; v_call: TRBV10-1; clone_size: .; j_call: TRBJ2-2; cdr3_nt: TGCGCCAGCAGTGAGTCTTCCGGGACTAGGGCCGGGGAGCTGTTTTTT; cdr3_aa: CASSESSGTRAGELFF
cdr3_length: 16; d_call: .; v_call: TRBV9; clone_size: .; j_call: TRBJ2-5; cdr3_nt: TGTGCCAGCAGCGTAGAAGGAACAGGCCAACAAGAGACCCAGTACTTC; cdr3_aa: CASSVEGTGQQETQYF
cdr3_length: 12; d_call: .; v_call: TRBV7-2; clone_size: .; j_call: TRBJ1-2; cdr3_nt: TGTGCCAGCAGCTTCTTAAACTATGGCTACACCTTC; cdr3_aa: CASSFLNYGYTF
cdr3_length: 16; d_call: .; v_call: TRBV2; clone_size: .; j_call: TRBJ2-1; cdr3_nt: TGTGCCAGCAGTGAGTCGCGGGGAAGCTCCTACAATGAGCAGTTCTTC; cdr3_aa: CASSESRGSSYNEQFF
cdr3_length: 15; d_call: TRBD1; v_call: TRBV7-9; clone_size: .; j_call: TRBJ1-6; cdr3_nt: TGTGCCAGCAGCGCCAGACAGGGGATTAATTCACCCCTCCACTTT; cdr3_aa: CASSARQGINSPLHF
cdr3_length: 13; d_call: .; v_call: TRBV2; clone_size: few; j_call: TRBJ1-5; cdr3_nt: TGTGCCAGCAGTGAAGGGTGGGGCCAGCCCCAGCATTTT; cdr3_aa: CASSEGWGQPQHF
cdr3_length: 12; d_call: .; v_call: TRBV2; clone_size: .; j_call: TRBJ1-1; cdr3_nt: TGTGCCAGCGGTCGGGGGGGAACTGAAGCTTTCTTT; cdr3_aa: CASGRGGTEAFF
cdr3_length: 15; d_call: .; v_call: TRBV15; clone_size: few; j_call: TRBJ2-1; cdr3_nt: TGTGCCACCAGCAGTGCTCGTGCCAGGTACAATGAGCAGTTCTTC; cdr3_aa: CATSSARARYNEQFF
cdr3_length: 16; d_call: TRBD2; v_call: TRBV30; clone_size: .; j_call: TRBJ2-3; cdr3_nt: TGTGCCTGGAGTAGATTAGCGGGACCATCATTGAATACGCAGTATTTT; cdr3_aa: CAWSRLAGPSLNTQYF
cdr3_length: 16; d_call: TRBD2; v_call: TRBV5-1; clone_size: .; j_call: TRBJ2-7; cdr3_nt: TGCGCCAGCAGCTTGGCCCCGGGAGCGGGGGTTTACGAGCAGTACTTC; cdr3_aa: CASSLAPGAGVYEQYF